What follows are 29 T cell receptor beta chains derived from one specimen sequenced in a study of post-analysis software for immune sequencing data. Regarding the study as a whole: Comparison of patients with controls showed five TRBV segments more frequent in patients, TRBV5-6, TRBV5-1 and TRBV20-1 among them.

Built from TCR beta cDNA, the libraries had unique molecular identifiers in them. From the PCR reads, TCRdb called clonotypes with MiXCR, one entry per CDR3 protein. This sample has 600,000 to 750,000 distinct CDR3 sequences, with approximately 59% found just once. Antigen specificity for these receptors is unknown. The source material was blood. All receptors derive from a girl aged 2 to 10 with multiple sclerosis.

The chain is built from TRBV13 and TRBJ1-1, with D possibly TRBD1 on 5 matching bases. V lost 3 bases, J lost 1 base, and 12 bases lay in between. Germline loops: CDR1 PRHDT, CDR2 FYEKMQ (reference sequence). The CDR3 spans 15 residues. As DNA, the CDR3 is TGTGCCAGCAGCTTGGGCAGCGGGGGGAACACTGAAGCTTTCTTT. It codes for CASSLGSGGNTEAFF. Full variable domain (missing parts from reference TRBV13 and TRBJ1-1): AAGVIQSPRHLIKEKRETATLKCYPIPRHDTVYWYQQGPGQDPQFLISFYEKMQSDKGSIPDRFSAQQFSDYHSELNMSSLELGDSALYFCASSLGSGGNTEAFFGQGTRLTVV.

In its sample, this clonotype was seen a few times. The rearrangement links TRBV29-1 to TRBJ2-5; 11 nucleotides line up with TRBD2. Losses at the gene ends were 6 bases for V and 2 bases for J; bases not matched to a gene: 5. This CDR3 is 14 amino acids long. Germline loops: CDR1 SQVTM, CDR2 ANQGSEA. CDR3 bases: TGCAGCGTGCGCGGGACTAGCGGACAAGAGACCCAGTACTTC. Protein: CSVRGTSGQETQYF. Variable domain in full (rest from reference TRBV29-1 and TRBJ2-5): SAVISQKPSRDICQRGTSLTIQCQVDSQVTMMFWYRQQPGQSLTLIATANQGSEATYESGFVIDKFPISRPNLTFSTLTVSNMSPEDSSIYLCSVRGTSGQETQYFGPGTRLLVL.

CDR3 sequence (DNA): TGCGCCAGCAGCTTGGGTAGCGGGAGTGGAGATGAGCAGTTCTTC. Translated, it gives CASSLGSGSGDEQFF. This rearrangement joins TRBV5-1 to TRBJ2-1, with 9 bases identical to TRBD2. V shed 0 bases and J 8 bases; nucleotides not matched to a gene: 6. The CDR3 sequence is 15 residues long. Per the germline V gene, CDR1 is SGHRS and CDR2 is YFSETQ.

The chain carries TRBV6-2 or TRBV6-3 and TRBJ2-1; 9 bases are a match to TRBD2. J gave up 0 bases and V 2 bases, and 5 bases lay outside the gene matches. The germline V gene has CDR1 MNHEY and CDR2 SVGEGT. The CDR3 spans 17 residues. The DNA for the CDR3 is TGTGCCAGCAGTTACGGGCTAGCGGGGAGCTCCTACAATGAGCAGTTCTTC. Its translation is CASSYGLAGSSYNEQFF.

This rearrangement joins TRBV7-7 to TRBJ2-5; TRBD2 matches at 8 bases. The CDR3 extends over 15 amino acids. Germline V CDR1 and CDR2: SSHAT, FNYEAQ (reference sequence). Trimming cost V 5 bases and J 1 base; bases outside gene matches: 6. For the CDR3, the DNA is TGTGCCAGCAGCCCCACTGGGACTAGCCAAGAGACCCAGTACTTC. Protein product: CASSPTGTSQETQYF.

The chain couples TRBV5-1 to TRBJ2-7; TRBD2 might be the D (5 bases). CDR1 is SGHRS, CDR2 YFSETQ, per germline. Trimming removed 4 bases from V and 3 bases from J, with 20 bases in between. The CDR3 runs 16 residues. CDR3 nucleotides: TGCGCCAGCAGCCCGGACTTTGAGCGGTCGGACTACGAGCAGTACTTC. This codes for CASSPDFERSDYEQYF.

The CDR3 loop reads CASSVAQSYEQYF. For the CDR3, the DNA is TGTGCCAGCAGCGTAGCCCAGTCCTACGAGCAGTACTTC. This sequence joins TRBV9 and TRBJ2-7; no firm D call. V was cut by 0 bases and J by 1 base, with 5 bases left in between. The V gene's germline CDR1 is SGDLS and CDR2 YYNGEE. The CDR3 is 13 amino acids. The variable domain in full, with the rest retrieved from reference TRBV9 and TRBJ2-7, is DSGVTQTPKHLITATGQRVTLRCSPRSGDLSVYWYQQSLDQGLQFLIQYYNGEERAKGNILERFSAQQFPDLHSELNLSSLELGDSALYFCASSVAQSYEQYFGPGTRLTVT.

V gene TRBV2 combines with J gene TRBJ2-5; a possible D gene is TRBD2 (5 bases). Germline CDR1 and CDR2: SNHLY and FYNNEI. The CDR3 covers 15 residues. Trimming took 4 bases from V and 4 from J, leaving 16 bases between them. CDR3 DNA: TGTGCCAGCAGTGTGAATGGAGGAGTTTCAGAGACCCAGTACTTC. This translates into CASSVNGGVSETQYF.

The gene calls are TRBV6-7 and TRBJ2-5; D remains ambiguous. TRBV6-7 is an open reading frame whose function is uncertain. V was cut by 2 bases and J by 7 bases, with 17 bases left in between. This CDR3 has 15 amino acids. CDR3 sequence reads: CASSYHRRPGGTQYF. DNA for the CDR3: TGTGCCAGCAGTTACCATCGACGGCCGGGTGGGACCCAGTACTTC.

The chain joins TRBV5-6 to TRBJ1-2; 8 bases match TRBD1. J was trimmed by 3 bases and V by 2 bases; bases with no gene match: 9. Germline CDR1 SGHDT, CDR2 YYEEEE. The CDR3 loop spans 16 amino acids. The CDR3 is CASSLFGQGEDYGYTF. CDR3 coding DNA: TGTGCCAGCAGCTTATTTGGACAGGGAGAGGACTATGGCTACACCTTC.

The J gene is TRBJ2-1, the V gene TRBV7-2, with D tentatively TRBD2 (5 bases). Between the trimmed V and J ends, which lost 1 base and 2 bases, there was a span of 12 bases. The germline gives CDR1 SGHTA, CDR2 FQGNSA. The length of the CDR3 is 16 residues. The CDR3 protein is CASSLDRGLAYNEQFF. The CDR3 bases are TGTGCCAGCAGCTTAGATCGGGGTTTGGCCTACAATGAGCAGTTCTTC. Combining the CDR3 with reference TRBV7-2 and TRBJ2-1 gives the whole variable domain GAGVSQSPSNKVTEKGKDVELRCDPISGHTALYWYRQSLGQGLEFLIYFQGNSAPDKSGLPSDRFSAERTGGSVSTLTIQRTQQEDSAVYLCASSLDRGLAYNEQFFGPGTRLTVL.

Only a few counts were recorded for this clonotype. The rearrangement uses TRBV29-1 and TRBJ2-1; 8 bases agree with TRBD1. The V gene end was trimmed by 4 bases and the J gene end by 6 bases; junction bases not matched to a gene: 8. The germline V gene has CDR1 SQVTM and CDR2 ANQGSEA. The CDR3 is 14 residues long. Here the CDR3 reads CSVGAPGGSNEQFF. The CDR3 bases are TGCAGCGTTGGGGCGCCAGGGGGCAGCAATGAGCAGTTCTTC.

This chain links TRBV10-3 with TRBJ2-3, with TRBD2 matching 7 bases. Germline assignment: CDR1 ENHRY and CDR2 SYGVKD. After removal of 4 bases from V and 0 bases from J, the junction contained 7 bases not matched to a gene. This CDR3 is built from 16 residues. CDR3 DNA: TGTGCCATCAGTGGACTAGTGGGGGGGAGCACAGATACGCAGTATTTT. This sequence encodes CAISGLVGGSTDTQYF.

The chain links TRBV29-1 to TRBJ2-7; no firm D call. The V gene's germline CDR1 is SQVTM and CDR2 ANQGSEA. V was trimmed by 6 bases and J by 3 bases, leaving 18 bases between them. The CDR3 is 14 amino acids. Here the CDR3 reads CSVWIPAAHYEQYF. The DNA of the CDR3 is TGCAGCGTGTGGATACCGGCAGCCCACTACGAGCAGTACTTC.

This clonotype turned up a few times. The chain is built from TRBV25-1 and TRBJ2-7; 10 bases agree with TRBD1. The CDR3 runs to 15 residues. Germline CDR1 reads MGHDK; CDR2 reads SYGVNS. V trimming: 1 base; J trimming: 6 bases; junction bases outside the gene matches: 6. CDR3 loop: CASSELGTGVREQYF. In nucleotides, the CDR3 is TGTGCCAGCAGTGAATTAGGGACAGGGGTACGCGAGCAGTACTTC.

The J gene is TRBJ1-1, the V gene TRBV6-5; D is uncertain. This CDR3 comprises 15 residues. Trimming left V 0 bases short and J 1 base short, with 9 bases between. The germline V gene encodes CDR1 MNHEY and CDR2 SVGAGI. DNA of the CDR3: TGTGCCAGCAGTTACTCTCATCGGCGGAACACTGAAGCTTTCTTT. It codes for CASSYSHRRNTEAFF.

The chain carries TRBV5-1 and TRBJ1-6; perhaps TRBD1 as D (5 bases). CDR1 and CDR2 (germline): SGHRS, YFSETQ. The CDR3 is 16 residues long. V shed 0 bases and J shed 6 bases, with 13 bases lying between them. The CDR3 sequence: CASSLEGDAGNSPLHF. CDR3 in DNA: TGCGCCAGCAGCTTGGAAGGGGACGCGGGTAATTCACCCCTCCACTTT.

Here the CDR3 DNA reads TGTGCCAGCAGCTTTTCACCGGGACAGGGGAATGACGAGCAGTACTTC. The encoded protein is CASSFSPGQGNDEQYF. The chain carries TRBV7-9 and TRBJ2-7; 10 positions match TRBD1. J was trimmed by 5 bases and V by 3 bases; bases with no gene match: 10. The CDR3 contains 16 residues. Germline loops: CDR1 SEHNR, CDR2 FQNEAQ (reference sequence). The full variable domain, rest sourced from reference TRBV7-9 and TRBJ2-7, is DTGVSQNPRHKITKRGQNVTFRCDPISEHNRLYWYRQTLGQGPEFLTYFQNEAQLEKSRLLSDRFSAERPKGSFSTLEIQRTEQGDSAMYLCASSFSPGQGNDEQYFGPGTRLTVT.

This clonotype was observed a few times. This rearrangement joins TRBV11-2 to TRBJ2-3; D unclear. The CDR3 has 13 residues. V lost 5 bases and J lost 4, with 10 bases in between. CDR1 is SGHAT, CDR2 FQNNGV, per germline. CDR3 sequence (DNA): TGTGCCAGCAGCCGCAATCGAGCAGATACGCAGTATTTT. Amino acids: CASSRNRADTQYF.

This clonotype showed up just a few times. The chain couples TRBV11-2 to TRBJ1-1; D may be TRBD1 (5 bases). The CDR3 length is 18 residues. Trimming left V 4 bases short and J 4 bases short, with 25 bases between. Per the germline V gene, CDR1 is SGHAT and CDR2 is FQNNGV. DNA for the CDR3: TGTGCCAGCAGCTCCCCGTTGATCCCCCCGGGGCGGGCCACTGAAGCTTTCTTT. It yields the protein CASSSPLIPPGRATEAFF.

The chain joins TRBV27 to TRBJ2-1; 7 bases map to TRBD2. V gave up 7 bases and J gave up 5 bases; unmatched junction bases: 8. Germline CDR1 reads MNHEY; CDR2 reads SMNVEV (reference sequence). This CDR3 has 14 amino acids. CDR3 region: CASKGSGGHNEQFF. The CDR3 coding sequence is TGTGCCAGCAAGGGGTCGGGAGGACACAATGAGCAGTTCTTC.

The chain has TRBV6-5 and TRBJ2-5; D perhaps matches TRBD1 (6 bases). Germline V lookup: CDR1 MNHEY, CDR2 SVGAGI. The V end lost 6 bases, the J end lost 5 bases, and 19 bases lay between the germline ends. This CDR3 spans 15 amino acids. The CDR3 nucleotides read TGTGCCAGCAGCAACGAGGGGGTCGGCGGGGAGACCCAGTACTTC. Its translation is CASSNEGVGGETQYF.

This chain joins TRBV7-9 and TRBJ2-7; D unclear. V was trimmed by 4 bases and J by 6 bases, leaving 4 bases between them. Germline V CDR1 and CDR2: SEHNR, FQNEAQ (reference sequence). This CDR3 spans 10 amino acids. Written as DNA, the CDR3 is TGTGCCAGCAGCTCGAGCGAGCAGTACTTC. Its translation: CASSSSEQYF.

A few counts support this clonotype. The chain uses TRBV18 and TRBJ2-3; 8 bases fit TRBD2. V dropped 0 bases and J dropped 7; count of bases not matched to a gene: 9. The CDR3 contains 16 residues. Germline values: CDR1 KGHSH, CDR2 LQKENI. The CDR3 loop is CASSPPPLAGPYTQYF. Here the CDR3 DNA reads TGTGCCAGCTCACCACCTCCCCTAGCGGGCCCTTATACGCAGTATTTT.

The gene calls are TRBV29-1 and TRBJ2-3; D unclear. Germline V lookup: CDR1 SQVTM, CDR2 ANQGSEA. Trimming shortened V by 0 bases and J by 2 bases, and 6 bases separated the two germline ends. The CDR3 sequence is 13 residues long. CDR3 sequence reads: CSVEDLLTDTQYF. DNA of the CDR3: TGCAGCGTTGAAGATCTTCTCACAGATACGCAGTATTTT.

The rearrangement joins TRBV7-2 to TRBJ2-1, with D perhaps matching TRBD2 (6 bases). CDR3 length: 13 residues. V gave up 5 bases and J gave up 10 bases, with 15 bases separating them. Germline assignment: CDR1 SGHTA and CDR2 FQGNSA. The CDR3: CASSRNGGGEQFF. CDR3 bases: TGTGCCAGCAGCCGGAACGGGGGAGGAGAGCAGTTCTTC.

This clonotype came up a few times. The CDR3 sequence: CASSQEDYLYEQYF. The CDR3 DNA is TGTGCCAGCAGCCAAGAGGACTATCTCTACGAGCAGTACTTC. The chain couples TRBV3-1 to TRBJ2-7, with D possibly matching TRBD2 (6 bases). This CDR3 has 14 residues. CDR1 and CDR2 (germline): LGHDT, YNNKEL (reference sequence). The ends were cut back, 0 bases at V and 3 bases at J, with 9 bases in the middle.

V and J are TRBV27 and TRBJ2-3; a weak D match, TRBD2 (6 bases). V was trimmed by 5 bases and J by 2 bases, leaving 20 bases between them. The CDR3 has 17 amino acids. CDR1 MNHEY and CDR2 SMNVEV come from the germline V gene (reference sequence). The CDR3 sequence: CASSDPRDPALTDTQYF. The CDR3 DNA is TGTGCCAGCAGTGACCCGCGGGATCCGGCCCTCACAGATACGCAGTATTTT.

The count of this clonotype is one. The CDR3 is CSVGLAGEAGELFF. CDR3 DNA: TGCAGCGTTGGGCTAGCGGGAGAGGCCGGGGAGCTGTTTTTT. The chain employs TRBV29-1 and TRBJ2-2; 10 bases fit TRBD2. Germline values: CDR1 SQVTM, CDR2 ANQGSEA. The CDR3 runs 14 residues. The V gene end was trimmed by 4 bases and the J gene end by 6 bases; junction bases not matched to a gene: 5.